The present entry profiles one T cell receptor beta chain with its context. These data originate in a study of cytomegalovirus exposure and HLA in healthy donors. Whole-study context: Earlier, about 179 million T cells were analyzed, and fewer than 120 million unique TCR beta sequences were found among them.

The donors (healthy individuals) were bone marrow donors. PCR amplification relied on 60 Vbeta primers (plus 13 Jbeta primers). Assay used: immunoSEQ multiplex PCR; TCRdb lists only in-frame clones, some missing. The sample holds about 130,000 clones, over 50% seen once. Sequencing was carried out using PBMCs. This TCR was recovered from a human donor in good health.

The CDR3 region has the DNA TGTGCCACCAGCAATCACAGGGTCGGGTTAGGCACAGATACGCAGTATTTT. The encoded protein is CATSNHRVGLGTDTQYF. This chain links TRBV15 with TRBJ2-3, with D possibly being TRBD1 (6 bases). The germline CDR1 and CDR2 sequences are LNHNV and YYDKDF (reference sequence). The CDR3 spans 17 residues. Trimming removed 4 bases at V and 1 base at J, with 18 bases between. Supplemented by reference TRBV15 and TRBJ2-3, the full variable domain reads DAMVIQNPRYQVTQFGKPVTLSCSQTLNHNVMYWYQQKSSQAPKLLFHYYDKDFNNEADTPDNFQSRRPNTSFCFLDIRSPGLGDTAMYLCATSNHRVGLGTDTQYFGPGTRLTVL.